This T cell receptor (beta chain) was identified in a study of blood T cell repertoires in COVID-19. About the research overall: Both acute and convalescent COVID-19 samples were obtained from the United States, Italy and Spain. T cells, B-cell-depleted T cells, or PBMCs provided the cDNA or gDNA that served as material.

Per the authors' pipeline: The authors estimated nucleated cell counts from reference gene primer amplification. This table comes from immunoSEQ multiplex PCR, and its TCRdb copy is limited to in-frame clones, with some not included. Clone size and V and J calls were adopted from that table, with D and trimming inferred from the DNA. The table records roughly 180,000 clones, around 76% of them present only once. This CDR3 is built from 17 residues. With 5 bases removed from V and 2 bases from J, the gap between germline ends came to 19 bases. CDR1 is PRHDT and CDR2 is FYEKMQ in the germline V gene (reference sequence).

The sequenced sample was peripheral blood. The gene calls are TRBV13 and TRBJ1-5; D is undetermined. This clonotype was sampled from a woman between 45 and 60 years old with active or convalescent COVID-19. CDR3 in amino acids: CASSLSSSGVGNQPQHF. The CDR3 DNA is TGTGCCAGCAGCCTCAGTAGCTCGGGTGTGGGCAATCAGCCCCAGCATTTT.